This T cell receptor (beta chain) was profiled in a study of identical twins. TCRdb reprocessed the 5' RACE reads with MiXCR, giving one entry per CDR3 protein. The table has about 220,000 distinct CDR3 sequences, approximately 6.8% seen once; the top ten hold roughly 5%. The germline CDR1 and CDR2 sequences are PRHDT and FYEKMQ (reference sequence). The length of the CDR3 is 11 residues. The V end lost 3 bases, the J end lost 14 bases, and 11 bases lay between the germline ends. This clonotype was counted between two and nine times. This same sample was also part of a study on yellow fever vaccine responses in identical twins.

This chain links TRBV13 with TRBJ2-1; possible D gene TRBD2, 5 bases. The source material was CD8+ T cells sorted from blood. This TCR came from a woman between 18 and 29 years old in good health. CDR3 bases: TGTGCCAGCAGCTTTGACCAGAGGGAGTTCTTC. The encoded protein is CASSFDQREFF.